The 30 T cell receptor beta chains listed next were all sequenced from one sample in a study of cytomegalovirus exposure and HLA in healthy donors. PCR employed 60 Vbeta and 13 Jbeta primers. Some clones are missing from TCRdb's copy, which holds only in-frame ones; the method was immunoSEQ multiplex PCR. The table shows over 200,000 clones, with more than 85% occurring only once. Material for sequencing was PBMCs. All receptors come from a woman aged 18-29 years in good health and CMV-seronegative.

The V call is TRBV15, the J call TRBJ1-2; tentative D call: TRBD1 (5 bases). The CDR3 extends over 16 amino acids. CDR1 and CDR2 from the germline V gene are LNHNV and YYDKDF (reference sequence). V lost 1 base and J 3 bases, leaving 15 bases between the germline ends. In nucleotides, the CDR3 is TGTGCCACCAGCAGAGTTGGGGCAGGGAAAGACTATGGCTACACCTTC. Translated, it gives CATSRVGAGKDYGYTF.

The chain employs TRBV2 and TRBJ1-2; D is undetermined. V lost 0 bases, J lost 2 bases, and 13 bases lay in between. The germline CDR1 and CDR2 sequences are SNHLY and FYNNEI. The CDR3 runs to 16 residues. The CDR3 DNA reads as TGTGCCAGCAGTGAAGCGCGCGGCCCACAAAACTATGGCTACACCTTC. The encoded protein is CASSEARGPQNYGYTF.

This clone has only one observation. This chain joins TRBV5-4 and TRBJ2-7; possibly TRBD1 for D (5 bases). Germline values: CDR1 SGHNT, CDR2 YYREEE (reference sequence). Deletions cut 1 base from V and 0 bases from J, with 8 bases between. This CDR3 region has 14 residues. The CDR3 spells CASSLWTPSYEQYF. CDR3 bases: TGTGCCAGCAGCTTGTGGACACCCTCCTACGAGCAGTACTTC.

CDR3 protein: CAWSVLTFRGSSYNEQFF. The CDR3 bases are TGTGCCTGGAGTGTTCTGACTTTCCGCGGGAGCTCCTACAATGAGCAGTTCTTC. The V gene is TRBV30, the J gene TRBJ2-1, with 7 bases matching TRBD2. CDR1 and CDR2 from the germline V gene are GTSNPN and SVGIG (reference sequence). The CDR3 contains 18 residues. V lost 0 bases and J lost 0; bases outside the gene matches: 11.

This clone is a singleton in its sample. The chain has TRBV19 and TRBJ1-1; 9 nucleotides agree with TRBD1. This CDR3 region has 15 residues. The ends lost 4 bases at V and 6 bases at J; junction bases unmatched: 9. CDR1 is LNHDA, CDR2 SQIVND, per germline (reference sequence). CDR3 loop: CASSTHRGLFAEAFF. The CDR3 region has the DNA TGTGCCAGTAGTACACACAGGGGGCTCTTCGCTGAAGCTTTCTTT.

The chain couples TRBV7-2 to TRBJ2-2, with D possibly being TRBD2 (7 bases). The V gene lost 5 bases and the J gene lost 3 bases, with 13 bases spanning the gap. CDR3 length equals 15 residues. CDR1 and CDR2 from the germline V gene are SGHTA and FQGNSA. The DNA for the CDR3 is TGTGCCAGCAGCATCCGGGGGGCAGACACCGGGGAGCTGTTTTTT. Protein sequence: CASSIRGADTGELFF. Full variable domain (outside the CDR3, taken from reference TRBV7-2 and TRBJ2-2): GAGVSQSPSNKVTEKGKDVELRCDPISGHTALYWYRQSLGQGLEFLIYFQGNSAPDKSGLPSDRFSAERTGGSVSTLTIQRTQQEDSAVYLCASSIRGADTGELFFGEGSRLTVL.

The V call is TRBV6-5, the J call TRBJ1-1; no clear D. Trimming left V 2 bases short and J 4 bases short, with 11 bases between. Germline V CDR1 and CDR2: MNHEY, SVGAGI. The CDR3 runs 14 residues. The CDR3 DNA follows: TGTGCCAGCAGTTACGGGGAGGGAATCACTGAAGCTTTCTTT. It codes for CASSYGEGITEAFF.

V and J are TRBV7-9 and TRBJ1-1; 8 bases line up with TRBD1. CDR3 length: 16 residues. CDR1 and CDR2 from the germline V gene are SEHNR and FQNEAQ (reference sequence). Unmatched junction bases numbered 8, after V lost 5 bases and J lost 0 bases. The CDR3 region has the DNA TGTGCCAGCAGCACACTCAGGGGGCGTATGAACACTGAAGCTTTCTTT. Amino acids: CASSTLRGRMNTEAFF.

The gene calls are TRBV27 and TRBJ2-3; D may be TRBD2 (6 bases). CDR1 MNHEY and CDR2 SMNVEV come from the germline V gene (reference sequence). V lost 6 bases and J lost 3, with 13 bases in between. The CDR3 consists of 14 residues. This CDR3 is CASSLLGGTDTQYF. The CDR3, as DNA: TGTGCCAGCAGCCTGTTGGGGGGAACAGATACGCAGTATTTT.

The chain links TRBV5-4 to TRBJ2-5; no definite D call. The V end lost 4 bases, the J end lost 0 bases, and 7 bases lay between the germline ends. The CDR3 has 13 amino acids. CDR1 is SGHNT, CDR2 YYREEE, per germline (reference sequence). DNA for the CDR3: TGTGCCAGCAGCCGAAACAACCAAGAGACCCAGTACTTC. This sequence encodes CASSRNNQETQYF.

This rearrangement joins TRBV5-1 to TRBJ1-2; 7 bases line up with TRBD1. The CDR3 sequence is 16 residues long. V shed 3 bases, J shed 0 bases, and the junction held 8 bases outside the gene matches. Per germline, CDR1 SGHRS and CDR2 YFSETQ. The CDR3 nucleotides read TGCGCCAGCAGCTCCTTGACAGGGTTCGCTAACTATGGCTACACCTTC. Its protein product is CASSSLTGFANYGYTF.

The CDR3 sequence: CASSQSSGDNYGYTF. DNA of the CDR3: TGCGCCAGCAGCCAATCCTCAGGGGATAACTATGGCTACACCTTC. V gene TRBV4-3 combines with J gene TRBJ1-2, with D maybe TRBD1 (6 bases). V lost 2 bases to trimming and J lost 1 base, with 11 bases between them. Germline V CDR1 and CDR2: LGHNA, YSLEER. The CDR3 runs 15 residues.

CDR3 protein: CASSLRGSTDTQYF. The CDR3 bases are TGCGCCAGCAGCTTGCGGGGGAGCACAGATACGCAGTATTTT. The rearrangement links TRBV5-1 to TRBJ2-3, with D possibly matching TRBD2 (6 bases). The CDR3 is 14 amino acids. V lost 1 base to trimming and J lost 0 bases, with 6 bases between them. Germline CDR1 reads SGHRS; CDR2 reads YFSETQ.

This chain joins TRBV10-2 and TRBJ1-6; TRBD1 is a possible D gene (6 bases). Germline CDR1 WSHSY, CDR2 SAAADI. Trimming left V 8 bases short and J 7 bases short, with 15 bases between. The CDR3 has 14 amino acids. For the CDR3, the DNA is TGCGCCAGCTTCATCGGTGGGGGCAATTCACCCCTCCACTTT. Amino acid sequence: CASFIGGGNSPLHF.

This chain links TRBV5-6 with TRBJ1-4; a possible D gene is TRBD1 (6 bases). This CDR3 region has 15 residues. Germline V lookup: CDR1 SGHDT, CDR2 YYEEEE. Trimming cost V 4 bases and J 3 bases, with 13 bases left between them. DNA for the CDR3: TGTGCCAGCAGCGGAATCGGGACATCTAATGAAAAACTGTTTTTT. This sequence encodes CASSGIGTSNEKLFF.

DNA of the CDR3: TGTGCCAGCAGAAACAGTGAATCTAACTATGGCTACACCTTC. Its protein product is CASRNSESNYGYTF. The chain recombines TRBV2 with TRBJ1-2; D gene unclear. Germline loops: CDR1 SNHLY, CDR2 FYNNEI. The CDR3 totals 14 residues. The ends were cut back, 6 bases at V and 0 bases at J, with 11 bases in the middle.

The chain combines TRBV5-1 with TRBJ1-2; the D is unclear. The CDR3 is 12 residues long. The V gene lost 5 bases and the J gene lost 6 bases, with 11 bases spanning the gap. Per the germline V gene, CDR1 is SGHRS and CDR2 is YFSETQ. This CDR3 reads CASRGGFDGYTF. CDR3 in DNA: TGCGCCAGCAGAGGAGGTTTTGATGGCTACACCTTC.

The rearrangement links TRBV18 to TRBJ1-2; D ambiguous. Per germline, CDR1 KGHSH and CDR2 LQKENI. The CDR3 has 14 amino acids. V was clipped by 0 bases and J by 6 bases, with 11 bases between them. This CDR3 is CASSPPWIADGYTF. In DNA form, the CDR3 reads TGTGCCAGCTCACCACCGTGGATCGCGGATGGCTACACCTTC.

J is TRBJ2-1 and V is TRBV2; 12 nucleotides align to TRBD2. Germline V gives CDR1 SNHLY, CDR2 FYNNEI. With V trimmed by 7 bases and J by 2 bases, 6 bases remained unmatched. The CDR3 has 16 residues. CDR3 region: CASIASGGAAYNEQFF. The CDR3, as DNA: TGTGCCAGCATCGCTAGCGGGGGGGCCGCCTACAATGAGCAGTTCTTC. Supplemented by reference TRBV2 and TRBJ2-1, the full variable domain reads EPEVTQTPSHQVTQMGQEVILRCVPISNHLYFYWYRQILGQKVEFLVSFYNNEISEKSEIFDDQFSVERPDGSNFTLKIRSTKLEDSAMYFCASIASGGAAYNEQFFGPGTRLTVL.

This sequence joins TRBV2 and TRBJ2-3; tentative D call: TRBD1 (5 bases). V gave up 2 bases and J gave up 5 bases, with 11 bases separating them. This CDR3 contains 14 residues. CDR1 SNHLY and CDR2 FYNNEI come from the germline V gene. The chain's CDR3 is CASSEWGGGDTQYF. The CDR3 DNA follows: TGTGCCAGCAGTGAATGGGGCGGTGGAGATACGCAGTATTTT.

This rearrangement joins TRBV7-9 to TRBJ2-1; D might be TRBD1 (5 bases). CDR1 and CDR2 from the germline V gene are SEHNR and FQNEAQ (reference sequence). The CDR3 extends over 15 amino acids. Trimming left V 1 base short and J 4 bases short, with 11 bases between. CDR3 DNA sequence: TGTGCCAGCAGCTTAGGCCAGGGCGCATACAATGAGCAGTTCTTC. It yields the protein CASSLGQGAYNEQFF.

This clone was seen just once. This chain uses TRBV2 with TRBJ2-5; TRBD2 matches at 8 bases. The length of the CDR3 is 18 residues. The V segment lost 1 base and the J segment 0 bases; nucleotides outside the gene matches: 10. The V gene's germline CDR1 is SNHLY and CDR2 FYNNEI. The CDR3 DNA sequence: TGTGCCAGCAGTGAAGAAAGTGGGCTAGCGGGCTACCAAGAGACCCAGTACTTC. This encodes CASSEESGLAGYQETQYF.

There are a few counts of this clone. This chain links TRBV5-1 with TRBJ1-5; no definite D call. Trimming pared 0 bases from V and 5 bases from J, leaving 6 bases between. The CDR3 totals 13 residues. Per the germline V gene, CDR1 is SGHRS and CDR2 is YFSETQ. CDR3 sequence (DNA): TGCGCCAGCAGCTTGGCAATTGATCAGCCCCAGCATTTT. Its translation is CASSLAIDQPQHF.

This clone was found once. The rearrangement links TRBV5-1 to TRBJ1-4; 9 bases match TRBD1. The V segment lost 4 bases and the J segment 8 bases; nucleotides outside the gene matches: 6. This CDR3 contains 14 residues. CDR1 is SGHRS and CDR2 is YFSETQ in the germline V gene. This CDR3 is CASSPQGAPEKLFF. CDR3 nucleotide sequence: TGCGCCAGCAGCCCACAGGGGGCGCCCGAAAAACTGTTTTTT.

The chain recombines TRBV19 with TRBJ1-5; D is uncertain. There are 15 residues in the CDR3. V gave up 4 bases and J gave up 10 bases, with 20 bases separating them. Germline V gene data show CDR1 as LNHDA and CDR2 as SQIVND (reference sequence). The CDR3 bases are TGTGCCAGTAGTAACTTGGCGGTAGGTATTAATCCCCAGCATTTT. It yields the protein CASSNLAVGINPQHF.

This sequence joins TRBV5-6 and TRBJ2-2; possible D gene TRBD1, 6 bases. This CDR3 is 15 amino acids long. Germline V gene data show CDR1 as SGHDT and CDR2 as YYEEEE. V shed 4 bases and J shed 0 bases, with 10 bases lying between them. Here the CDR3 reads CASSPGTPNTGELFF. DNA for the CDR3: TGTGCCAGCAGCCCCGGGACACCGAACACCGGGGAGCTGTTTTTT.

This clone was recorded a few times. V gene TRBV25-1 combines with J gene TRBJ2-2; no definite D call. Germline V gives CDR1 MGHDK, CDR2 SYGVNS. V lost 2 bases and J 4 bases, leaving 17 bases between the germline ends. CDR3 length: 17 residues. Here the CDR3 reads CASSEQVESLGTGELFF. CDR3 DNA sequence: TGTGCCAGCAGTGAACAGGTCGAGAGTCTGGGCACCGGGGAGCTGTTTTTT.

The V gene is TRBV19, the J gene TRBJ1-1; D possibly corresponds to TRBD1 (5 bases). The CDR3 covers 18 residues. V was cut by 0 bases and J by 1 base, with 18 bases left in between. Germline-derived CDR1 and CDR2 are LNHDA and SQIVND (reference sequence). The CDR3 DNA is TGTGCCAGTAGTATAGACGCCACCTTGGGGGGGTCGAACACTGAAGCTTTCTTT. Protein sequence: CASSIDATLGGSNTEAFF.

V is TRBV7-9 and J is TRBJ2-3; 8 positions match TRBD2. J gave up 3 bases and V 3 bases, and 2 bases lay outside the gene matches. Germline V gene data show CDR1 as SEHNR and CDR2 as FQNEAQ (reference sequence). The CDR3 is made up of 14 amino acids. The CDR3 here is CASSFSGTTDTQYF. The CDR3 DNA is TGTGCCAGCAGCTTTAGCGGGACGACAGATACGCAGTATTTT.

The chain employs TRBV7-2 and TRBJ2-7, with TRBD1 matching over 7 bases. Germline CDR1 reads SGHTA; CDR2 reads FQGNSA. The CDR3 length is 14 residues. Trimming cost V 5 bases and J 2 bases; bases outside gene matches: 6. CDR3 sequence (DNA): TGTGCCAGCAGCGTGGGACAGATTGCCTACGAGCAGTACTTC. This gives the protein CASSVGQIAYEQYF.